The rows below give T cell receptor beta chains drawn from one sample of a study of post-analysis software for immune sequencing data. MiXCR, run by TCRdb on the PCR reads, gives a single entry per CDR3 protein. This table has about 570,000 distinct CDR3 sequences, around 31% appearing once. Sequenced: blood. The receptors shown here come from a girl aged 2-17 years with multiple sclerosis. Both conserved end residues are part of each CDR3. The order of the fields is V gene, D gene, clone size, J gene, CDR3 DNA, CDR3 protein. A D gene is named only where the DNA matches it firmly. Clone sizes are given selectively: once, few, many, or a class where the clone is expanded.

v_gene: TRBV5-6
d_gene: .
abundance: .
j_gene: TRBJ2-3
CDR3nt: TGTGCCAGCAGCCACAAGACGGTCGGAGGAGATACGCAGTATTTT
CDR3aa: CASSHKTVGGDTQYF

v_gene: TRBV7-2
d_gene: TRBD1
abundance: .
j_gene: TRBJ1-1
CDR3nt: TGTGCTAGCAGCTTAGAGGTTTGGACAGGATTGAACACTGAAGCTTTCTTT
CDR3aa: CASSLEVWTGLNTEAFF

v_gene: TRBV6-2/TRBV6-3
d_gene: TRBD2
abundance: few
j_gene: TRBJ2-3
CDR3nt: TGTGCCAGCAGCCTGCTGCGGGGGGTTCTGGATACGCAGTATTTT
CDR3aa: CASSLLRGVLDTQYF

v_gene: TRBV3-1
d_gene: .
abundance: .
j_gene: TRBJ2-7
CDR3nt: TGTGCCAGCAGCCAAGTTCCCAGGGCCCACGAGCAGTACTTC
CDR3aa: CASSQVPRAHEQYF

v_gene: TRBV14
d_gene: TRBD1
abundance: .
j_gene: TRBJ1-2
CDR3nt: TGTGCCAGCAGCCAAGTGACGGGGACAGTCGATGGTGGCTACACCTTC
CDR3aa: CASSQVTGTVDGGYTF

v_gene: TRBV7-9
d_gene: .
abundance: .
j_gene: TRBJ2-3
CDR3nt: TGTGCCAGCAGCCGAAATAGATATCCCATCCCAGATACGCAGTATTTT
CDR3aa: CASSRNRYPIPDTQYF

v_gene: TRBV7-8
d_gene: TRBD1
abundance: .
j_gene: TRBJ2-4
CDR3nt: TGTGCCAGCAGCTCAGACAGGGTCTTGGGGAACATTCAGTACTTC
CDR3aa: CASSSDRVLGNIQYF

v_gene: TRBV4-1
d_gene: .
abundance: .
j_gene: TRBJ1-2
CDR3nt: TGCGCCAGCAGCCAAGCAGCGGCTCACCCCCTACTTTATGGCTACACCTTC
CDR3aa: CASSQAAAHPLLYGYTF

v_gene: TRBV29-1
d_gene: .
abundance: .
j_gene: TRBJ2-4
CDR3nt: TGCAGCGCCGCGACGGTAGCCAAAAACATTCAGTACTTC
CDR3aa: CSAATVAKNIQYF

v_gene: TRBV10-2
d_gene: .
abundance: .
j_gene: TRBJ2-3
CDR3nt: TGCGCCAGCAGTGATGTCGTTACAGATACGCAGTATTTT
CDR3aa: CASSDVVTDTQYF

v_gene: TRBV5-6
d_gene: .
abundance: few
j_gene: TRBJ1-2
CDR3nt: TGTGCCAGCAATGCACAGAGTTACTATGGCTACACCTTC
CDR3aa: CASNAQSYYGYTF

v_gene: TRBV5-1
d_gene: TRBD2
abundance: .
j_gene: TRBJ2-3
CDR3nt: TGCGCCAGCTCGGGACTAGCGGGTACAGATACGCAGTATTTT
CDR3aa: CASSGLAGTDTQYF

v_gene: TRBV20-1
d_gene: .
abundance: .
j_gene: TRBJ2-5
CDR3nt: TGCAGTGCCTCAGGGGCCGAGCGGGTGGAAGAGACCCAGTACTTC
CDR3aa: CSASGAERVEETQYF

v_gene: TRBV20-1
d_gene: .
abundance: .
j_gene: TRBJ2-2
CDR3nt: TGCAGTGCTTGGGACACTACGAACACCGGGGAGCTGTTTTTT
CDR3aa: CSAWDTTNTGELFF

v_gene: TRBV3-1
d_gene: .
abundance: .
j_gene: TRBJ1-1
CDR3nt: TGTGCCAGCACCTCCGCCCGCGGGGGCACTGAAGCTTTCTTT
CDR3aa: CASTSARGGTEAFF

v_gene: TRBV5-1
d_gene: .
abundance: .
j_gene: TRBJ1-1
CDR3nt: TGCGCCAGCAGCTTGGACGGCGGCACTGAAGCTTTCTTT
CDR3aa: CASSLDGGTEAFF

v_gene: TRBV12-5
d_gene: .
abundance: .
j_gene: TRBJ2-5
CDR3nt: TGTGCTAGTGGAGGAACGGGGGCGGGAGAGACCCAGTACTTC
CDR3aa: CASGGTGAGETQYF

v_gene: TRBV12-5
d_gene: .
abundance: many
j_gene: TRBJ1-1
CDR3nt: TGTGCTAGTGGCGGCTCGGGGGCAAAATCCACTGAAGCTTTCTTT
CDR3aa: CASGGSGAKSTEAFF

v_gene: TRBV5-5
d_gene: .
abundance: .
j_gene: TRBJ2-5
CDR3nt: TGTGCCAGCAGGTCCAGGGACCAGCCGGAGACCCAGTACTTC
CDR3aa: CASRSRDQPETQYF

v_gene: TRBV20-1
d_gene: .
abundance: .
j_gene: TRBJ1-3
CDR3nt: TGCAGTGCTAGAGGCGGGGGATACGGAAACACCATATATTTT
CDR3aa: CSARGGGYGNTIYF

v_gene: TRBV10-3
d_gene: TRBD1
abundance: once
j_gene: TRBJ1-2
CDR3nt: TGTGCCTCGGCGACCGGGACAGACTATGGCTACACCTTC
CDR3aa: CASATGTDYGYTF

v_gene: TRBV15
d_gene: .
abundance: few
j_gene: TRBJ1-5
CDR3nt: TGTGCCACCAGCAGTCATTGGCCTACCAATCAGCCCCAGCATTTT
CDR3aa: CATSSHWPTNQPQHF

v_gene: TRBV5-1
d_gene: .
abundance: .
j_gene: TRBJ2-1
CDR3nt: TGCGCCAGCGCTGGCGGGGTCACCTACAATGAGCAGTTCTTC
CDR3aa: CASAGGVTYNEQFF

v_gene: TRBV3-1
d_gene: TRBD1
abundance: .
j_gene: TRBJ2-2
CDR3nt: TGTGCCAGCAGCCAGGAGCCCGGGACAGGGGGCACCGGGGAGCTGTTTTTT
CDR3aa: CASSQEPGTGGTGELFF

v_gene: TRBV5-5
d_gene: TRBD1
abundance: .
j_gene: TRBJ2-5
CDR3nt: TGTGCCAGCAGCTCAGCCCCCGGACAGGGTCGGATAGAGACCCAGTACTTC
CDR3aa: CASSSAPGQGRIETQYF